This T cell receptor (beta chain) was captured by sequencing in a study of shared T cell receptors in the human thymus. Here immunoSEQ multiplex PCR was the method, and the copy in TCRdb shows in-frame clones only, minus some. The sample shows some 640,000 clones, about 89% of them seen only once. The CDR3 runs to 12 residues. V was trimmed by 4 bases and J by 6 bases, leaving 10 bases between them. CDR1 and CDR2 from the germline V gene are SGDLS and YYNGEE. The data also belong to a second study, concerning human thymus T cells. As that study records: Healthy Finnish infants undergoing corrective surgery for congenital heart defects were the donors. The thymus tissue came from resections taken during corrective heart surgery. Biased V and J segment usage appeared in thymus and peripheral blood. Related research has reported that thymic repertoires overlap highly among unrelated individuals.

The chain employs TRBV9 and TRBJ1-1, with a tentative D call TRBD1 (5 bases). The sequenced sample consisted of thymocytes. The source is a boy under two years old with a congenital heart defect. In DNA form, the CDR3 reads TGTGCCAGCAGCCCGAGACAGTCTGAAGCTTTCTTT. This sequence encodes CASSPRQSEAFF.